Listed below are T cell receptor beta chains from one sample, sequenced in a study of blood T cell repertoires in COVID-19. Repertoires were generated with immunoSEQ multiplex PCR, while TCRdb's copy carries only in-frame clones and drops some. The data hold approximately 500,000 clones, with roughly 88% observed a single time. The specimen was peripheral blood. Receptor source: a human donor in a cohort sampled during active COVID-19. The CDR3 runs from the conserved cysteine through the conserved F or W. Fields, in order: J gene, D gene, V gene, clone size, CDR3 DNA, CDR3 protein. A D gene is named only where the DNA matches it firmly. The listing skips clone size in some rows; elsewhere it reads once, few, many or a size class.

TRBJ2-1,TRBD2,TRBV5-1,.,TGCGCCAGCAGCCCGGATTACGGGACTACCTACAATGAGCAGTTCTTC,CASSPDYGTTYNEQFF
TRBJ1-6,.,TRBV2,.,TGTGCCAGCAGTGAGCTACAGGGTTTTAGCGCCTATAATTCACCCCTCCACTTT,CASSELQGFSAYNSPLHF
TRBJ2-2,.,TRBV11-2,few,TGTGCCAGCAGCTTAACGGTAAACACCGGGGAGCTGTTTTTT,CASSLTVNTGELFF
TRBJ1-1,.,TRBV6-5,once,TGTGCCAGCAGTAGTCAGGGTTCCTTGAACACTGAAGCTTTCTTT,CASSSQGSLNTEAFF
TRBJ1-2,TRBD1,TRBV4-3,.,TGCGCCAGCAGCCAAGTGGGGACAGGGGACGGCTACACCTTC,CASSQVGTGDGYTF
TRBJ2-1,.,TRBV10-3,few,TGTGCCATCAGTGAAGGAGGGGAGCAGTTCTTC,CAISEGGEQFF
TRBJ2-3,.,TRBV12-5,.,TGTGCTAGTGGCTTGGGAGAGGATACGCAGTATTTT,CASGLGEDTQYF
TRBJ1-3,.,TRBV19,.,TGTGCCAGTACCTCCCCGAGTGGAAACACCATATATTTT,CASTSPSGNTIYF
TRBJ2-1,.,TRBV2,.,TGTGCCAGCAGTTCCCCGGCGGGACCCTACAATGAGCAGTTCTTC,CASSSPAGPYNEQFF
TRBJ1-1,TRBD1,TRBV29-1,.,TGCAGCGGAACTACAGGGGGAGCGGACACTGAAGCTTTCTTT,CSGTTGGADTEAFF
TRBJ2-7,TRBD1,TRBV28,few,TGTGCCAGCACCGCGGGACAGGGATCCTACGAGCAGTACTTC,CASTAGQGSYEQYF
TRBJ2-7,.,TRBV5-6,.,TGTGCCAGCAGCTTGTACGGGAGCACCTACGAGCAGTACTTC,CASSLYGSTYEQYF
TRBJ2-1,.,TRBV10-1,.,TGCGCCAGCAGTGAGTCGATGACAGCGAGCTCCTACAATGAGCAGTTCTTC,CASSESMTASSYNEQFF
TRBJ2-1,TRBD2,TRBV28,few,TGTGCCAGCAGTTTATCTGGGACTAGCGGGAGCAATGAGCAGTTCTTC,CASSLSGTSGSNEQFF
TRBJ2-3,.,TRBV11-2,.,TGTGCCAGCAGCCCAGAAGGGGCGGTCGACGCAGATACGCAGTATTTT,CASSPEGAVDADTQYF
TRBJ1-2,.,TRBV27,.,TGTGCCAGCAGTTTAAAGGGCAGGGGAAACTATGGCTACACCTTC,CASSLKGRGNYGYTF
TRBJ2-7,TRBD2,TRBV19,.,TGTGCCAGTAGTATTCGGACTAGCGGGCCCTACGAGCAGTACTTC,CASSIRTSGPYEQYF
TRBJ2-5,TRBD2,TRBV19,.,TGTGCCAGTATGGCTAGCGGGAGGCAGACCCAGTACTTC,CASMASGRQTQYF
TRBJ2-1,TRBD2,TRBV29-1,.,TGCAGCGTTGGATTAGCGGGAGAAGGCGAGCAGTTCTTC,CSVGLAGEGEQFF
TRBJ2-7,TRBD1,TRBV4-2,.,TGTGCCAGCAGCCAACTCTTCGGACAGGGCAGCTCCTACGAGCAGTACTTC,CASSQLFGQGSSYEQYF
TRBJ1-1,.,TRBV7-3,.,TGTGCCAGCAGCAACAGGGTAGCCACTGAAGCTTTCTTT,CASSNRVATEAFF
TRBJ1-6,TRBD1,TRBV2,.,TGTGCCAGCAGTGGGGGACAGGGGAAATCACCCCTCCACTTT,CASSGGQGKSPLHF
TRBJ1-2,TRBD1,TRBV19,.,TGTGCCACCGACTCGACAGGGGGCCCCTTTGGCTACACCTTC,CATDSTGGPFGYTF
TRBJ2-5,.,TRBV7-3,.,TGTGCCAGCAGCCAAACAGGCTACGGGGAGACCCAGTACTTC,CASSQTGYGETQYF
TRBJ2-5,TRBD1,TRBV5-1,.,TGCGCCAGCAGCTCCGGACAGGTGGGTCAAGAGACCCAGTACTTC,CASSSGQVGQETQYF
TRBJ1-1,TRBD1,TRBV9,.,TGTGCCAGCAGCGTGGGGACAGGGACTGAAGCTTTCTTT,CASSVGTGTEAFF
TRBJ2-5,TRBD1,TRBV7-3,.,TGTGCCAGCAGCCGCTTAGCAGGGGGCCTAGAGACCCAGTACTTC,CASSRLAGGLETQYF
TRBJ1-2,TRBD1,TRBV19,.,TGTGCCAGTATGTTCGGCCGGAAGGACAGGGACTATGGCTACACCTTC,CASMFGRKDRDYGYTF
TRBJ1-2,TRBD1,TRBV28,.,TGTGCCAGCAGCTCCCTCATCCGGGACAGAATTTATGGCTACACCTTC,CASSSLIRDRIYGYTF
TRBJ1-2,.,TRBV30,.,TGTGCCTGGAGCCCGACAGGCAACTATGGCTACACCTTC,CAWSPTGNYGYTF
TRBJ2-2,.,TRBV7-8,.,TGTGCCAGCAGCCCCAGACATACGAACACCGGGGAGCTGTTTTTT,CASSPRHTNTGELFF
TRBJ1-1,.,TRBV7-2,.,TGTGCCAGCAGCTTATTAGTCGGGGGTCGGGCTGAAGCTTTCTTT,CASSLLVGGRAEAFF
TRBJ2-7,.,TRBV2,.,TGTGCCAGCAGTCTCAGACGCCAGGTCTCCTACGAGCAGTACTTC,CASSLRRQVSYEQYF
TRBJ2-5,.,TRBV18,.,TGTGCCAGCTCACCTGGGACTCCGCAAGAGACCCAGTACTTC,CASSPGTPQETQYF
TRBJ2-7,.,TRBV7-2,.,TGTGCCAGCGCTACGGCGGGCAGTAGCTCCTACGAGCAGTACTTC,CASATAGSSSYEQYF
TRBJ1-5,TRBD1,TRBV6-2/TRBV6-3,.,TGTGCCAGCAGTTATCAGGTATGGGAGACAGGGGTCCAGCCCCAGCATTTT,CASSYQVWETGVQPQHF
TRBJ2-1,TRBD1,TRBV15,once,TGTGCCACCAGCAACCAGGGGGCGCGCAATGAGCAGTTCTTC,CATSNQGARNEQFF
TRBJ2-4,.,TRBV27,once,TGTGCCAGCAGTCCCGTTCGTTTCGGGGAAAACATTCAGTACTTC,CASSPVRFGENIQYF
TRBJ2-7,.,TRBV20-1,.,TGCAGTGCTAGTAATCTACGCGAGCAGTACTTC,CSASNLREQYF
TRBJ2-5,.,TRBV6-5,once,TGTGCCAGCAGGGACTGGGGAGAAACCCAAGAGACCCAGTACTTC,CASRDWGETQETQYF
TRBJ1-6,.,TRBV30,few,TGTGCCTGGAGTGTACCCCTAGGGAGCTCCTATAATTCACCCCTCCACTTT,CAWSVPLGSSYNSPLHF
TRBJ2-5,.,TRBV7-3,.,TGTGCCAGCAGCTCAGGGGCTAGGGAGACCCAGTACTTC,CASSSGARETQYF
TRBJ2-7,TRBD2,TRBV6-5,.,TGTGCCAGCAGGAGGGAGCGGGAGCGGTACTTC,CASRRERERYF
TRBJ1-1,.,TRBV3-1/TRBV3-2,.,TGTGCCAGCACCCGACTTCGTAACGGGGGCACTGAAGCTTTCTTT,CASTRLRNGGTEAFF
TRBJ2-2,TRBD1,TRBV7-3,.,TGTGCCAGCAGCTTAAAGGGGGCCAACACCGGGGAGCTGTTTTTT,CASSLKGANTGELFF
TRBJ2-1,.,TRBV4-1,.,TGCGCCAGCAGCCAAGGCGGGAACAATGAGCAGTTCTTC,CASSQGGNNEQFF
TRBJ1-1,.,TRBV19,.,TGTGCCAGTAGTGCAGGGGTAATGAACACTGAAGCTTTCTTT,CASSAGVMNTEAFF
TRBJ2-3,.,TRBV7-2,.,TGTGCCAGCAGCCCTATCAGGGTAGATACGCAGTATTTT,CASSPIRVDTQYF
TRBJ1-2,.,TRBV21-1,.,TGTGCCAGCAGCAGAACCCGACCGAGGACAGGGGGCAACTATGGCTACACCTTC,CASSRTRPRTGGNYGYTF
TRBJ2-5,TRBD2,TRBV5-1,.,TGCGCCAGCAGCTTGGCCAGCGGGGCGATGGGCGCCCAGTACTTC,CASSLASGAMGAQYF
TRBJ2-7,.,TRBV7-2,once,TGTGCCAGCAGCTTAGTATCTTATAGCGGCGAGCAGTACTTC,CASSLVSYSGEQYF
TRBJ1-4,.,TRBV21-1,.,TGTGCCAGCAGCCTACTGATCCATAGTAATGAAAAACTGTTTTTT,CASSLLIHSNEKLFF
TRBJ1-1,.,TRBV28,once,TGTGCCACCATACAAATGAACACTGAAGCTTTCTTT,CATIQMNTEAFF
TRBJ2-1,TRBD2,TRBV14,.,TGTGCCAGCAGCCGGACTAGCGGGAGGGGGAATGAGCAGTTCTTC,CASSRTSGRGNEQFF
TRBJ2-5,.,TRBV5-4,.,TGTGCCAGCAGCTTGGAGCGCAGGGGAATGGAGACCCAGTACTTC,CASSLERRGMETQYF
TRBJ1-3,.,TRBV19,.,TGTGCCAGTCTAAACAGGGCGAGGGGAAACACCATATATTTT,CASLNRARGNTIYF
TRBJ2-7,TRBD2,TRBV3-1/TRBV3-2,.,TGTGCCAGCAGCGGGGGGACTAGCCGTAAGAGCTCCTACGAGCAGTACTTC,CASSGGTSRKSSYEQYF
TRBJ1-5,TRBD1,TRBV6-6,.,TGTGCCAGCAGTCGAGGACAGGCCCCAGGTAGCAATCAGCCCCAGCATTTT,CASSRGQAPGSNQPQHF
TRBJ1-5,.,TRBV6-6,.,TGTGCCAGCAGGACAGGTTTTGGGTGGTCCCAGCATTTT,CASRTGFGWSQHF